This is a list of T cell receptor beta chains from one sample in a study of blood T cell repertoires in COVID-19. Data came from immunoSEQ multiplex PCR; TCRdb stores just in-frame clones and leaves some out. The sample has fewer than 500,000 clones; around 90% are singletons. The sample comprised peripheral blood. The receptors shown here come from a man aged 18 to 29 with COVID-19, enrolled during active disease. Both conserved end residues are part of each CDR3. Each record gives: V gene, J gene, D gene, clone size, CDR3 protein, CDR3 DNA. D genes are given only for firm matches. Some rows mark clone size as missing; the rest say once, few, many or name a class of expanded clone.

V: TRBV10-3
J: TRBJ2-7
D: -
size: -
CDR3: CAIRGHSPPYEQYF
DNA: TGTGCCATCAGGGGACATTCCCCTCCCTACGAGCAGTACTTC

V: TRBV2
J: TRBJ1-5
D: -
size: once
CDR3: CASGLEAVNQPQHF
DNA: TGTGCCAGCGGCCTCGAGGCGGTCAATCAGCCCCAGCATTTT

V: TRBV5-4
J: TRBJ2-3
D: -
size: -
CDR3: CASSTRRTDTQYF
DNA: TGTGCCAGCAGCACCAGGCGAACAGATACGCAGTATTTT

V: TRBV7-7
J: TRBJ2-7
D: -
size: -
CDR3: CASISGANPPYEQYF
DNA: TGTGCTAGCATCTCAGGGGCCAACCCCCCCTACGAGCAGTACTTC

V: TRBV7-9
J: TRBJ2-3
D: TRBD2
size: -
CDR3: CASSLGRGVTDTQYF
DNA: TGTGCCAGCAGCTTAGGTCGGGGGGTCACAGATACGCAGTATTTT

V: TRBV14
J: TRBJ1-2
D: -
size: -
CDR3: CASSSQAGLGYTF
DNA: TGTGCCAGCAGCAGCCAGGCGGGGCTGGGCTACACCTTC

V: TRBV12-3/TRBV12-4
J: TRBJ2-1
D: -
size: once
CDR3: CASRAGNEQFF
DNA: TGTGCCAGCAGGGCGGGAAATGAGCAGTTCTTC

V: TRBV24-1
J: TRBJ2-1
D: -
size: -
CDR3: CATSDMEGTYNEQFF
DNA: TGTGCCACCAGTGACATGGAGGGGACCTACAATGAGCAGTTCTTC

V: TRBV7-8
J: TRBJ1-1
D: -
size: once
CDR3: CASIRRSGTEAFF
DNA: TGTGCCAGCATCAGAAGGTCAGGGACTGAAGCTTTCTTT

V: TRBV7-8
J: TRBJ2-7
D: TRBD2
size: -
CDR3: CASSSAGEGGNEQYF
DNA: TGTGCCAGCAGCTCGGCCGGGGAGGGTGGCAACGAGCAGTACTTC

V: TRBV20-1
J: TRBJ2-1
D: -
size: -
CDR3: CSASDGGSSYNEQFF
DNA: TGCAGTGCTAGTGATGGGGGGAGCTCCTACAATGAGCAGTTCTTC